This TCR beta chain is drawn from a study of post-analysis software for immune sequencing data. Germline V gene lookup returns CDR1 SGHRS and CDR2 YFSETQ. V shed 3 bases and J 3 bases; nucleotides not matched to a gene: 21. The CDR3 extends over 20 amino acids. TCR beta libraries were prepared from cDNA with unique molecular identifiers. Each CDR3 protein gets one entry after TCRdb re-called the PCR reads with MiXCR. The top ten clones hold around an eighth of a sample with about 500,000 distinct CDR3 sequences, roughly 45% of them seen once. The study's findings and limits: With F measure, samples from one preparation batch clustered together strongly. With TRBV5-6, TRBV5-1 and TRBV20-1 included, five TRBV segments were more frequent in patients than in controls.

As concerns this clonotype: What it recognizes is unknown.

The specimen sequenced was blood. The sequence derives from a girl aged 5 to 17 with multiple sclerosis. The chain joins TRBV5-1 to TRBJ2-7; TRBD2 matches at 10 bases. Written as DNA, the CDR3 is TGCGCCAGCAGCTGGACTCCACCGGGTTCAGAGCGGGAGGGACTCTACGAGCAGTACTTC. Its translation: CASSWTPPGSEREGLYEQYF.